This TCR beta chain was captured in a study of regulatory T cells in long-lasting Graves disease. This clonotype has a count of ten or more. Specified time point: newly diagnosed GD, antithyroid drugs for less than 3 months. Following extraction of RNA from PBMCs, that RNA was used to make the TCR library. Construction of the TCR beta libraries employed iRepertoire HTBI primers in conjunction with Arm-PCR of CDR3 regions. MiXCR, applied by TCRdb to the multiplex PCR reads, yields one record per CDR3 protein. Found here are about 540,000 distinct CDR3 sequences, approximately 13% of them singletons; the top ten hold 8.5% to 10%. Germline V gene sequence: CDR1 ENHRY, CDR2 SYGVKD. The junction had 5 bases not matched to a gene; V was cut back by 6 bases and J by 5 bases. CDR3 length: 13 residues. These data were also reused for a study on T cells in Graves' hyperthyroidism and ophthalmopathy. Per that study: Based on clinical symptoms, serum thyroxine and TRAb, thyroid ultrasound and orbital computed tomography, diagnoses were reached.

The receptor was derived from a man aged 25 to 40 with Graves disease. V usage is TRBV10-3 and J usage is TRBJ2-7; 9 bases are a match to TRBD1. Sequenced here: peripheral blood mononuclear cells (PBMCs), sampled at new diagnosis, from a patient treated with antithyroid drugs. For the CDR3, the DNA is TGTGCCATCAGAAGGGACAGGGTGGACGAGCAGTACTTC. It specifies CAIRRDRVDEQYF.